The 5 T cell receptor beta chains listed next were all sequenced from one sample in a study of blood T cells in healthy people across ages. Alongside a J-beta primer mix, a sample-barcoded 5' primer served in a second PCR lasting roughly 6 to 11 cycles. TCRdb redid the calling of the 5' RACE reads with MiXCR, one entry per CDR3 protein. The data hold hundreds of thousands of distinct CDR3 sequences, with roughly 20% observed a single time. The source material was blood. All receptors derive from a man between 65 and 85 years old in good health.

This clonotype was detected only a few times. The chain carries TRBV10-2 and TRBJ2-3; 7 nucleotides match TRBD2. Trimming cost V 3 bases and J 4 bases; bases outside gene matches: 4. Germline-derived CDR1 and CDR2 are WSHSY and SAAADI. This CDR3 is 14 amino acids long. The CDR3 coding sequence is TGCGCCAGCAGTGACGGCGGGAGTGCAGATACGCAGTATTTT. Its translation is CASSDGGSADTQYF.

This sequence joins TRBV7-9 and TRBJ2-3, with unresolved D. Trimming left V 1 base short and J 2 bases short, with 7 bases between. The CDR3 spans 14 residues. The V gene's germline CDR1 is SEHNR and CDR2 FQNEAQ (reference sequence). The CDR3 sequence is CASSLDADTDTQYF. CDR3 nucleotides: TGTGCCAGCAGCTTAGATGCAGACACAGATACGCAGTATTTT.

This clonotype was seen repeatedly, ten times or more. The chain combines TRBV14 with TRBJ2-3; unclear D gene. The CDR3 has 17 residues. Germline V gene lookup returns CDR1 SGHDN and CDR2 FVKESK. Between the trimmed V and J ends, which lost 0 bases and 3 bases, there was a span of 16 bases. The CDR3 bases are TGTGCCAGCAGCCAAGATCTCGGGTTGTATGGTACAGATACGCAGTATTTT. It translates to CASSQDLGLYGTDTQYF.

This sequence joins TRBV20-1 and TRBJ2-2, with D tentatively TRBD1 or TRBD2 (6 bases each). The V and J ends lost 0 bases and 6 bases respectively, with 17 bases between them. Per the germline V gene, CDR1 is DFQATT and CDR2 is SNEGSKA (reference sequence). The CDR3 has 16 residues. CDR3 protein: CSARDSGRGRSGELFF. Written as DNA, the CDR3 is TGCAGTGCTAGAGACTCGGGTCGGGGGCGGTCCGGGGAGCTGTTTTTT.

The chain recombines TRBV11-3 with TRBJ2-7; the D gene is possibly TRBD2 (5 bases). This CDR3 comprises 18 residues. Per germline, CDR1 SGHNT and CDR2 YENEEA. V was pared by 0 bases and J by 9 bases, with 27 bases between. The CDR3 spells CASSLDNEGYSYFSVQYF. As DNA, the CDR3 is TGTGCCAGCAGCTTAGATAATGAGGGCTACTCCTACTTCTCTGTGCAGTACTTC.